This T cell receptor (beta chain) was retrieved from a study of Graves' ophthalmopathy and Graves' hyperthyroidism (dated by TCRdb to the late 2010s). Broadly, across the study: Peripheral blood was collected at initial diagnosis, before any treatment. In roughly 6 hyperthyroidism patients, T-cell repertoires of thyroid tissue and blood were compared. An independent validation cohort was composed of approximately 18 hyperthyroidism patients and about 17 patients who later progressed from hyperthyroidism to ophthalmopathy. After sampling, hyperthyroidism patients received methimazole starting at 30 mg daily, and ophthalmopathy patients received high-dose intravenous methylprednisolone. TCR beta repertoire signatures were used to distinguish Graves' ophthalmopathy from Graves' hyperthyroidism and to predict progression to ophthalmopathy. To explore V-J signatures that separate ophthalmopathy from hyperthyroidism, a discovery set of about a hundred patients was enrolled, consisting of about 45 with ophthalmopathy and roughly 60 with stable hyperthyroidism. In total, 135 blood samples were TCR-sequenced: 43 ophthalmopathy, some 80 hyperthyroidism and some 17 hyperthyroidism-to-ophthalmopathy patients. Overall study outcomes, separate from this receptor: Among expanded thyroid clonotypes with frequency above 0.001, most also showed up in blood, which suggests that blood repertoires may reflect the thyroid immune response. In validation, the model predicted ophthalmopathy progression with about 71% sensitivity and less than 80% specificity; around twelve predicted patients were CT-confirmed with GO in a median of 6.5 months. Sample size was not predetermined statistically, and investigators were not blinded to group allocation. Ophthalmopathy was separated from stable hyperthyroidism by the 13-signature model with about 90% sensitivity and about 81% specificity in cross-validation and with 80%/75% in the test set.

Ophthalmopathy patients had moderately to severely active disease, Clinical Activity Score of at least 3, NOSPECS grade of at least 4, and disease duration under 3 months. Patients with other autoimmune diseases, uncontrolled infections, pregnancy or lactation were excluded. Diagnosis was based on clinical symptoms, serum thyroxine, TRAb, thyroid ultrasound and orbital computed tomography. Ficoll-Paque density gradient centrifugation was used to isolate PBMCs from about 9.4 ml of fresh peripheral blood. Total RNA was extracted using Trizol reagent, and RNA quality was checked on an Agilent 2100 Bioanalyzer. A note on this clonotype: The antigen this receptor binds is unknown. Base qualities are not recorded, but no much larger clone differs from it by a single base.

The germline V gene gives CDR1 as MNHEY and CDR2 as SVGEGT. Relative to germline, V is 3 bases shorter and J is 6 bases shorter, with 11 bases between their ends. CDR3 length: 13 amino acids, cysteine to phenylalanine. Only the CDR3 DNA is retained, 39 bases long and in frame from the first base. TCR beta CDR3 regions were amplified from RNA transcripts for repertoire sequencing. The first round was an RT-PCR using HTBI primers with the Qiagen OneStep RT-PCR kit, and this first round was followed by a second-round multiplex PCR, then size selection and purification. Sequencing of the libraries was carried out on an Illumina HiSeq2000 in paired-end mode with 100 bp reads. In the authors' own workflow: Reads were processed with SOAPnuke, discarding reads with adapters, uncalled bases, mean Phred below 15, or no exact constant-primer or identifier match. High-quality paired reads were merged with COPE v1.2.5. Clonotypes were defined as unique nucleotide sequences and were aligned to IMGT TRB V, D and J references using MiTCR v1.1. Only V-J combinations with frequency above 0.0001 were analysed, covering about 99% of repertoires. For each V-J combination, a TCR clonal expansion and chaos score was defined as the ratio of F50 clonal expansion to chaos observed in the TCRdist matrix. Welch's t-statistics and random forest were used to narrow the features down to approximately twelve V-J combinations, which were then fed into a naive Bayes classifier. The similarity between thyroid and blood repertoires was quantified using the Morisita-Horn index. TCRdb trimmed public reads at Q25 via fastp, called clones via MiXCR and kept in-frame beta chains. Entries are consolidated by CDR3 protein sequence, retaining the most common genes and DNA. The V and J calls, along with clone size, are taken from TCRdb and not from the paper's own processing. This sample is represented by fewer than 350,000 distinct CDR3 sequences; 15% to 20% of them were singletons. Of the sample, around 12% falls within the top ten clones.

Recombination connected TRBV6-2 or TRBV6-3 to TRBJ1-2, with the D gene not clear enough to name. Input material: peripheral blood. The sequence derives from an adult man with Graves' ophthalmopathy. CDR3 loop: CASSYAHNDGYTF. The DNA sequence is TGTGCCAGCAGTTATGCTCACAATGATGGCTACACCTTC.